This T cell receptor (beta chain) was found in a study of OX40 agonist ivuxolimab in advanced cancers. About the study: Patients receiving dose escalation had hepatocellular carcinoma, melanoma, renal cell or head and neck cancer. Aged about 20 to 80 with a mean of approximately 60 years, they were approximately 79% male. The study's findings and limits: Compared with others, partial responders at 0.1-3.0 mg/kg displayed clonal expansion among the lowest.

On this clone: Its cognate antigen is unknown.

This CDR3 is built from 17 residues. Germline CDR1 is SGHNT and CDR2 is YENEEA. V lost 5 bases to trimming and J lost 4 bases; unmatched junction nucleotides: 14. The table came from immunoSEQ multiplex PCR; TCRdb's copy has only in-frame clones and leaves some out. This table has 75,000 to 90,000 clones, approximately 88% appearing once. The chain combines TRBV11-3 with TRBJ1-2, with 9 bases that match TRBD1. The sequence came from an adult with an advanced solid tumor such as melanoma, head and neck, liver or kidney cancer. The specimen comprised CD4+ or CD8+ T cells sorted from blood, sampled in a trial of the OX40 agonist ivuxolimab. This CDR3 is CASSQDRGPDKSYGYTF. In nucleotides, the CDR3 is TGTGCCAGCAGCCAGGACAGGGGCCCAGATAAATCCTATGGCTACACCTTC.